This T cell receptor (beta chain) was profiled in a study of T-cell reconstitution after alpha-beta-depleted transplantation in children. This sample's TCRbeta library carried unique molecular identifier barcodes. TCRdb independently ran MiXCR on the PCR reads; one entry per CDR3 protein. This table has about 900,000 distinct CDR3 sequences, around 30% appearing once. Comments on this clonotype: The antigen is not known.

Study-wide results and limits: The authors attributed T-cell counts and diversity one year after transplant mostly to newly produced T cells. Some patients owed their high day-60 TCRbeta diversity to surviving recipient T cells and thymic progenitors. Two months or so post-transplant, alpha-beta T cells reportedly derived from several hundred expanded graft clones.

The sequence came from a boy under two years old who had a stem cell transplant for SCID, so the T cells may come from the graft donor. The input for sequencing was PBMCs, mostly from graft donor cells, taken 360 days after TCRalphabeta/CD19-depleted stem cell transplant.

The CDR3 loop reads CASSQDPGLAGFNEQFF. The CDR3 DNA is TGTGCCAGCAGCCAAGATCCGGGACTAGCGGGGTTCAATGAGCAGTTCTTC. This chain joins TRBV4-2 and TRBJ2-1; 13 bases are a match to TRBD2. The CDR3 consists of 17 residues. J lost 6 bases, V lost 0 bases, and 5 bases had no gene match. In germline, CDR1 is LGHNA, CDR2 YNFKEQ.